Below are 25 T cell receptor beta chains sequenced from a single sample in a study of blood T cell repertoires in COVID-19. Produced via immunoSEQ multiplex PCR; TCRdb's table is partial and in-frame only. The table has approximately 81,000 clones, roughly four fifths seen once. The specimen sequenced was peripheral blood. All receptors come from a human donor in a cohort sampled during active COVID-19.

In its sample, this clone was seen a few times. The rearrangement uses TRBV3-1 (or the pseudogene TRBV3-2) and TRBJ2-7; the D gene is possibly TRBD1 (6 bases). The CDR3 consists of 13 residues. The V gene lost 8 bases and the J gene lost 2 bases, with 13 bases spanning the gap. Germline V CDR1 and CDR2: LGHDT, YNNKEL (reference sequence). CDR3 sequence: CASRQQGTYEQYF. The CDR3 DNA sequence: TGTGCCAGCCGACAACAGGGAACCTACGAGCAGTACTTC.

This chain links TRBV13 with TRBJ1-2, with 8 bases lining up with TRBD1. In germline, CDR1 is PRHDT, CDR2 FYEKMQ (reference sequence). After removal of 0 bases from V and 8 bases from J, the junction contained 2 bases not matched to a gene. This CDR3 is 13 amino acids long. CDR3 nucleotide sequence: TGTGCCAGCAGCTTAGGGGACAGGGACGGCTACACCTTC. This translates into CASSLGDRDGYTF.

This clone was observed a few times. The chain carries TRBV27 and TRBJ1-6; perhaps TRBD1 as D (6 bases). This CDR3 has 13 amino acids. With 5 bases removed from V and 16 bases from J, the gap between germline ends came to 18 bases. Germline V lookup: CDR1 MNHEY, CDR2 SMNVEV (reference sequence). CDR3 loop: CASSHRGGALLHF. In DNA, the CDR3 is TGTGCCAGCAGTCACCGTGGGGGGGCGTTACTCCACTTT.

V gene TRBV4-3 combines with J gene TRBJ1-4, with 9 positions matching TRBD1. In germline, CDR1 is LGHNA, CDR2 YSLEER. After removal of 1 base from V and 7 bases from J, the junction contained 7 bases not matched to a gene. This CDR3 comprises 16 residues. CDR3 bases: TGCGCCAGCAGCCAAGCCGACAGGGGGAAAGGTGAAAAACTGTTTTTT. This encodes CASSQADRGKGEKLFF.

The chain carries TRBV10-1 and TRBJ2-3; TRBD2 agrees at 8 bases. V shed 0 bases, J shed 2 bases, and the junction held 7 bases outside the gene matches. Germline V gene sequence: CDR1 WNHNN, CDR2 SYGVQD (reference sequence). The CDR3 runs to 17 residues. The DNA for the CDR3 is TGCGCCAGCAGTGAGTCGACTCGAGCGGGAGACACAGATACGCAGTATTTT. Translated: CASSESTRAGDTDTQYF.

The chain is built from TRBV6-6 and TRBJ2-7, with a possible D match to TRBD1 (5 bases). Germline V lookup: CDR1 MNHNY, CDR2 SVGAGI (reference sequence). Trimming left V 2 bases short and J 3 bases short, with 8 bases between. The CDR3 contains 13 residues. The CDR3 bases are TGTGCCAGCAGTTACCAAGGGGACTACGAGCAGTACTTC. Its translation: CASSYQGDYEQYF.

In DNA, the CDR3 is TGTGCCAGCAGCTTGGGCGACAGGGTCATATCCTACGAGCAGTACTTC. Its translation: CASSLGDRVISYEQYF. This rearrangement joins TRBV7-8 to TRBJ2-7; TRBD1 matches at 7 bases. CDR1 is SGHVS, CDR2 FQNEAQ, per germline. The CDR3 has 16 residues. V lost 3 bases, J lost 1 base, and 9 bases stayed unmatched.

The chain recombines TRBV18 with TRBJ2-3; 15 positions agree with TRBD2. V dropped 3 bases and J dropped 5; count of bases not matched to a gene: 9. The CDR3 is made up of 18 amino acids. Per the germline V gene, CDR1 is KGHSH and CDR2 is LQKENI. CDR3 DNA sequence: TGTGCCAGCTCACCCGCTGGACTAGCGGGGGGGCATGGAGATACGCAGTATTTT. The encoded protein is CASSPAGLAGGHGDTQYF.

The rearrangement joins TRBV12-3 or TRBV12-4 to TRBJ1-1, with 7 bases aligning to TRBD1. This CDR3 spans 13 amino acids. V trimming: 4 bases; J trimming: 7 bases; junction bases outside the gene matches: 6. The CDR3 DNA follows: TGTGCCAGCAGTTACACCGCAGGGGGTGAAGCTTTCTTT. Translated, it gives CASSYTAGGEAFF.

The CDR3 spells CASSEASGLNTEAFF. The CDR3 DNA reads as TGTGCCAGCAGTGAAGCATCCGGGTTGAACACTGAAGCTTTCTTT. The chain is built from TRBV6-1 and TRBJ1-1; D not resolved. V shed 0 bases and J shed 0 bases, with 8 bases lying between them. The germline V gene has CDR1 MNHNS and CDR2 SASEGT. The CDR3 has 15 amino acids.

The rearrangement joins TRBV4-1 to TRBJ2-7; TRBD1 matches 7 bases. V lost 0 bases, J lost 5 bases, and 7 bases stayed unmatched. CDR3 size: 15 residues. Looked up from germline, CDR1 is MGHRA and CDR2 is YSYEKL. CDR3 nucleotides: TGCGCCAGCAGCCAAGATGAGGGACAGAGAAACGAGCAGTACTTC. Amino acid sequence: CASSQDEGQRNEQYF.

The chain employs TRBV19 and TRBJ1-2, with 10 bases matching TRBD1. Trimming at V came to 4 bases and at J to 7 bases, leaving 12 bases not matched to a gene. The germline gives CDR1 LNHDA, CDR2 SQIVND (reference sequence). The CDR3 has 16 amino acids. Here the CDR3 reads CASSNPGQGSPGGYTF. CDR3 coding DNA: TGTGCCAGTAGTAATCCGGGACAGGGGAGCCCTGGTGGCTACACCTTC.

V gene TRBV29-1 combines with J gene TRBJ2-7; 8 bases map to TRBD2. The CDR3 covers 16 residues. Germline CDR1 and CDR2: SQVTM and ANQGSEA. The V and J ends lost 0 bases and 1 base, in that order; junction bases with no gene match: 8. This CDR3 is CSVEDGGAGGSYEQYF. CDR3 nucleotides: TGCAGCGTTGAAGATGGGGGCGCGGGGGGTTCCTACGAGCAGTACTTC.

The chain has TRBV7-8 and TRBJ1-5, with a weak D call TRBD1 (5 bases). V was cut by 5 bases and J by 2 bases, with 19 bases left in between. CDR3 length equals 17 residues. The germline CDR1 and CDR2 sequences are SGHVS and FQNEAQ. The DNA for the CDR3 is TGTGCCAGCAGCGCACGAATAGGGGTTTCGGGCAATCAGCCCCAGCATTTT. Translated: CASSARIGVSGNQPQHF.

The chain uses TRBV19 and TRBJ1-6; tentatively, D is TRBD1 (5 bases). This CDR3 spans 12 amino acids. Germline V gene lookup returns CDR1 LNHDA and CDR2 SQIVND (reference sequence). V was pared by 6 bases and J by 6 bases, with 6 bases between. CDR3 sequence reads: CASRGPNSPLHF. The DNA for the CDR3 is TGTGCCAGTAGGGGGCCTAATTCACCCCTCCACTTT.

This clone is a singleton in its sample. The chain recombines TRBV10-2 with TRBJ2-1; D uncertain. V lost 7 bases and J 4 bases, leaving 14 bases between the germline ends. In germline, CDR1 is WSHSY, CDR2 SAAADI. The CDR3 sequence is 14 residues long. The CDR3 DNA sequence: TGCGCCAGCACTCCCCCCCTCCCGTACAATGAGCAGTTCTTC. It codes for CASTPPLPYNEQFF.

This clone was observed a few times. The chain is built from TRBV10-1 and TRBJ2-1; no firm D call. The CDR3 covers 12 residues. V dropped 6 bases and J dropped 9 bases, with 12 bases sitting between them. Germline V CDR1 and CDR2: WNHNN, SYGVQD (reference sequence). The DNA for the CDR3 is TGCGCCAGCAGCGAAAGAGGCTTTGAGCAGTTCTTC. The encoded protein is CASSERGFEQFF.

This rearrangement joins TRBV7-6 to TRBJ2-7; 9 nucleotides align to TRBD1. The CDR3 has 15 residues. J lost 1 base, V lost 1 base, and 2 bases had no gene match. Looked up from germline, CDR1 is SGHVS and CDR2 is FNYEAQ. CDR3 bases: TGTGCCAGCAGCTTAGGCGGGACAGGGTCCTACGAGCAGTACTTC. It encodes CASSLGGTGSYEQYF.

V usage is TRBV18 and J usage is TRBJ1-2, with D uncertain. Germline V CDR1 and CDR2: KGHSH, LQKENI. CDR3 length: 15 residues. Trimming cost V 1 base and J 6 bases, with 15 bases left between them. Written as DNA, the CDR3 is TGTGCCAGCTCACCACTTTCGACAAACCCGGATGGCTACACCTTC. Translating gives CASSPLSTNPDGYTF. Combining the CDR3 with reference TRBV18 and TRBJ1-2 gives the whole variable domain NAGVMQNPRHLVRRRGQEARLRCSPMKGHSHVYWYRQLPEEGLKFMVYLQKENIIDESGMPKERFSAEFPKEGPSILRIQQVVRGDSAAYFCASSPLSTNPDGYTFGSGTRLTVV.

This chain joins TRBV7-2 and TRBJ2-7; 10 nucleotides line up with TRBD1. The CDR3 is made up of 15 amino acids. The germline gives CDR1 SGHTA, CDR2 FQGNSA. Germline trimming cut 5 bases from V and 7 bases from J; bases unmatched to any gene: 11. The CDR3: CASSGRTGGGTEQYF. CDR3 nucleotide sequence: TGTGCCAGCAGCGGAAGGACAGGGGGAGGAACGGAGCAGTACTTC.

The chain couples TRBV4-1 to TRBJ1-5; D is ambiguous. V lost 0 bases and J lost 6, with 15 bases in between. CDR1 is MGHRA, CDR2 YSYEKL, per germline. The CDR3 covers 16 residues. The CDR3 region is CASSQEYFSTVQPQHF. CDR3 nucleotides: TGCGCCAGCAGCCAAGAGTACTTCTCAACGGTTCAGCCCCAGCATTTT.

The V call is TRBV5-4, the J call TRBJ2-7, with D possibly being TRBD2 (6 bases). Germline V gives CDR1 SGHNT, CDR2 YYREEE (reference sequence). Trimming cost V 9 bases and J 1 base, with 11 bases left between them. The CDR3 totals 12 residues. The CDR3 DNA follows: TGTGCCACAAAGGGGAGGTCCTACGAGCAGTACTTC. This translates into CATKGRSYEQYF.

The chain couples TRBV10-2 to TRBJ1-1, with TRBD1 as a possible D gene (6 bases). CDR1 is WSHSY and CDR2 is SAAADI in the germline V gene. Between the trimmed V and J ends, which lost 3 bases and 4 bases, there was a span of 12 bases. The CDR3 sequence is 14 residues long. The CDR3 sequence: CASSDIRGITEAFF. The CDR3 region has the DNA TGCGCCAGCAGTGATATTAGGGGGATCACTGAAGCTTTCTTT.

This clone was counted only a few times. The chain has TRBV29-1 and TRBJ2-1; D is possibly TRBD1 (5 bases). Trimming took 0 bases from V and 9 from J, leaving 9 bases between them. CDR3 length: 12 residues. Germline V gene sequence: CDR1 SQVTM, CDR2 ANQGSEA. The CDR3 sequence is CSVEDGAAEQFF. The CDR3, as DNA: TGCAGCGTTGAAGATGGGGCGGCTGAGCAGTTCTTC.

The chain recombines TRBV9 with TRBJ1-6; 12 bases map to TRBD1. The V gene's germline CDR1 is SGDLS and CDR2 YYNGEE. The ends lost 4 bases at V and 1 base at J; junction bases unmatched: 21. This CDR3 has 23 residues. This CDR3 reads CASSPPPVSGTGGIWSYNSPLHF. The CDR3 coding sequence is TGTGCCAGCAGCCCACCTCCTGTAAGTGGGACAGGGGGCATCTGGTCCTATAATTCACCCCTCCACTTT.